What follows describes a single T cell receptor (beta chain). No antigen is known for it. Template material for amplifying TCR beta CDR3 regions consisted of RNA transcripts. The HTBI primer set drove a first-round RT-PCR of the TCR CDR3. MiXCR was run by TCRdb on the multiplex PCR reads, yielding one entry per CDR3 protein. The sample carries about 570,000 distinct CDR3 sequences, 46% recorded once. The V gene end was trimmed by 8 bases and the J gene end by 5 bases; junction bases not matched to a gene: 9. CDR3 length: 13 amino acids. The germline V gene encodes CDR1 DFQATT and CDR2 SNEGSKA (reference sequence). Researchers barred patients who had uncontrolled infection, other autoimmune disease, pregnancy or lactation. Together with thyroid ultrasound, orbital computed tomography, serum thyroxine and TRAb, clinical symptoms were used for diagnoses. These data come from a study of T cells in Graves' hyperthyroidism and ophthalmopathy.

Study results and limitations: The model made its ophthalmopathy prediction, and onset followed a median approximately 6.5 months later. A 13 V-J model separated ophthalmopathy from stable hyperthyroidism.

The sample consisted of peripheral blood or thyroid tissue (not recorded which). V gene TRBV20-1 combines with J gene TRBJ2-5, with TRBD1 matching 9 bases. The origin of this receptor is an adult woman with Graves' disease, either hyperthyroidism or ophthalmopathy (not recorded which). The CDR3 DNA reads as TGCAGTAATCCCGGGACAGGGCGGGAGACCCAGTACTTC. This gives the protein CSNPGTGRETQYF.